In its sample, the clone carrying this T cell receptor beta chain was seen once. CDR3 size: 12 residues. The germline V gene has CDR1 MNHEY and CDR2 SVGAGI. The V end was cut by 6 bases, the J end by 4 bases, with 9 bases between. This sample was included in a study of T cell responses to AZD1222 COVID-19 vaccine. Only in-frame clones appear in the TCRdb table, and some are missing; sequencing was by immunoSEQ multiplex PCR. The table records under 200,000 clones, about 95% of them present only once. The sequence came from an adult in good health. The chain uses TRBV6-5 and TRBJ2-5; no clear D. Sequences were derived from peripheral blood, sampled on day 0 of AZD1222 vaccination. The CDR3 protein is CASRAVLETQYF. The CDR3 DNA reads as TGTGCCAGCAGGGCGGTACTAGAGACCCAGTACTTC.